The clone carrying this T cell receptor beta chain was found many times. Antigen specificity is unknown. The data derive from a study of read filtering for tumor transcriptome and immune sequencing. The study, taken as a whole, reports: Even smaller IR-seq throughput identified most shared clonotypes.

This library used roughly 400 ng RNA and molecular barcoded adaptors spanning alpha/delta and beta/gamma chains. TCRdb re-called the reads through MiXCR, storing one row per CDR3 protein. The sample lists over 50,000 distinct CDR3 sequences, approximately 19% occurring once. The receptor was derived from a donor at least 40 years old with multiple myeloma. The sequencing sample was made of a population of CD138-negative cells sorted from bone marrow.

The CDR3 loop is CSARGNTEAFF. CDR3 nucleotides: TGCAGTGCTAGGGGGAACACTGAAGCTTTCTTT. V usage is TRBV20-1 and J usage is TRBJ1-1, with no clear D. The CDR3 totals 11 residues. With 3 bases removed from V and 1 base from J, the gap between germline ends came to 3 bases. Germline lookup yields CDR1 DFQATT and CDR2 SNEGSKA (reference sequence).